What follows are 23 T cell receptor beta chains derived from one specimen sequenced in a study of T cell repertoires in cytomegalovirus infection. TCRdb itself ran the reads through MiXCR, one entry per CDR3 protein. The table lists tens of thousands of distinct CDR3 sequences, 20% to 25% of them singletons. Their target antigens are unknown. Sample: PBMCs, sequenced either directly or after in vitro stimulation (not recorded which). The receptors derive from a human donor in good health (CMV status not recorded). Some clones in this sample may be carry-over from other donors' samples.

Only a few counts were recorded for this clonotype. The V gene is TRBV4-1, the J gene TRBJ1-1; TRBD1 agrees at 9 bases. CDR1 and CDR2 (germline): MGHRA, YSYEKL. Trimming at V came to 8 bases and at J to 4 bases, leaving 2 bases not matched to a gene. This CDR3 is built from 12 residues. The CDR3 DNA sequence: TGCGCCAGCGGGACAGGGATCACTGAAGCTTTCTTT. Its protein product is CASGTGITEAFF.

The CDR3 here is CASSLVGGGTRGDSYEQYF. The CDR3 bases are TGTGCCAGCAGTTTAGTAGGGGGCGGGACGCGAGGGGACTCCTACGAGCAGTACTTC. V and J are TRBV27 and TRBJ2-7; D may be TRBD1 (7 bases). V lost 2 bases and J lost 0, with 23 bases in between. The germline gives CDR1 MNHEY, CDR2 SMNVEV (reference sequence). This CDR3 comprises 19 residues.

This clonotype was detected ten times or more. The rearrangement joins TRBV9 to TRBJ2-4, with a tentative D call TRBD1 (5 bases). Germline V gives CDR1 SGDLS, CDR2 YYNGEE. The CDR3 contains 15 residues. V lost 0 bases to trimming and J lost 2 bases, with 9 bases between them. The CDR3 DNA sequence: TGTGCCAGCAGCGTAGTGGGGCACCCCAAAAACATTCAGTACTTC. Translating gives CASSVVGHPKNIQYF.

This clonotype has only a few counts. The rearrangement links TRBV12-3 or TRBV12-4 to TRBJ1-3; no reliable D call. Trimming left V 8 bases short and J 7 bases short, with 24 bases between. CDR3 length equals 16 residues. The CDR3 here is CASGFLGLGFHNTIYF. CDR3 DNA sequence: TGTGCCAGCGGGTTCCTGGGGTTAGGGTTTCATAACACCATATATTTT.

The chain joins TRBV10-3 to TRBJ2-3; D is uncertain. Germline V gene sequence: CDR1 ENHRY, CDR2 SYGVKD. V was trimmed by 4 bases and J by 6 bases, leaving 8 bases between them. The CDR3 is 12 residues long. The CDR3 loop reads CAISGGSDTQYF. The CDR3 region has the DNA TGTGCCATCAGTGGCGGCTCGGATACGCAGTATTTT.

This clonotype has only a few counts. V is TRBV20-1 and J is TRBJ1-2, with TRBD1 identical over 7 bases. J was trimmed by 0 bases and V by 6 bases; bases with no gene match: 10. The germline CDR1 and CDR2 sequences are DFQATT and SNEGSKA (reference sequence). The CDR3 contains 15 residues. CDR3 sequence (DNA): TGCAGTGCCCTGGGGACAGAATCGACTAACTATGGCTACACCTTC. Protein: CSALGTESTNYGYTF.

The CDR3 bases are TGTGCCAGCAGTTTAAGGGGGAAGCCAGATACGCAGTATTTT. Protein: CASSLRGKPDTQYF. The rearrangement links TRBV27 to TRBJ2-3; perhaps TRBD1 as D (6 bases). The CDR3 covers 14 residues. Germline V lookup: CDR1 MNHEY, CDR2 SMNVEV (reference sequence). The V end was cut by 2 bases, the J end by 4 bases, with 10 bases between.

The chain joins TRBV6-2 or TRBV6-3 to TRBJ2-1, with D possibly being TRBD2 (6 bases). This CDR3 is built from 17 residues. The V gene's germline CDR1 is MNHEY and CDR2 SVGEGT. V dropped 4 bases and J dropped 2 bases, with 18 bases sitting between them. The CDR3: CASSFPRAGPTYNEQFF. The CDR3 DNA follows: TGTGCCAGCAGTTTCCCTAGAGCGGGCCCAACCTACAATGAGCAGTTCTTC.

This clonotype was picked up many times. CDR3 nucleotides: TGTGCCAGCAGTTATAGGGACAGGGTAGCTAACACCGGGGAGCTGTTTTTT. Its protein product is CASSYRDRVANTGELFF. The genes are TRBV6-2 or TRBV6-3 and TRBJ2-2; 9 bases match TRBD1. J was trimmed by 2 bases and V by 3 bases; bases with no gene match: 7. The CDR3 is 17 amino acids. Germline V gene data show CDR1 as MNHEY and CDR2 as SVGEGT.

This clonotype was recorded at least ten times. This sequence joins TRBV28 and TRBJ2-7; 11 bases map to TRBD2. The CDR3 covers 19 residues. Germline CDR1 reads MDHEN; CDR2 reads SYDVKM. Germline trimming cut 6 bases from V and 3 bases from J; bases unmatched to any gene: 19. The CDR3 DNA reads TGTGCCAGCAGACCACTACTAGCGGGAGCACCGAATTGGGTCTACGAGCAGTACTTC. Protein sequence: CASRPLLAGAPNWVYEQYF. Variable domain in full (rest from reference TRBV28 and TRBJ2-7): DVKVTQSSRYLVKRTGEKVFLECVQDMDHENMFWYRQDPGLGLRLIYFSYDVKMKEKGDIPEGYSVSREKKERFSLILESASTNQTSMYLCASRPLLAGAPNWVYEQYFGPGTRLTVT.

This clonotype was counted at least ten times. The chain employs TRBV7-2 and TRBJ2-3; 7 bases line up with TRBD2. CDR1 is SGHTA, CDR2 FQGNSA, per germline. V lost 6 bases to trimming and J lost 4 bases; unmatched junction nucleotides: 7. This CDR3 is 14 amino acids long. CDR3 bases: TGTGCCAGCAGGCCCGGACTAGGTGCAGATACGCAGTATTTT. It encodes CASRPGLGADTQYF.

This clonotype was seen a handful of times. This chain uses TRBV11-2 with TRBJ2-3, with unresolved D. Germline CDR1 SGHAT, CDR2 FQNNGV. This CDR3 is built from 17 residues. With 1 base removed from V and 1 base from J, the gap between germline ends came to 15 bases. CDR3 amino acids: CASSLGRVDTRTDTQYF. The CDR3 DNA reads as TGTGCCAGCAGCTTAGGAAGGGTAGACACCCGCACAGATACGCAGTATTTT.

This clonotype was observed many times. The rearrangement joins TRBV7-2 to TRBJ2-3; D possibly corresponds to TRBD2 (6 bases). Germline assignment: CDR1 SGHTA and CDR2 FQGNSA. Trimming took off 5 bases at V and 4 bases at J, with 19 bases between the two ends. The CDR3 covers 16 residues. The DNA for the CDR3 is TGTGCCAGCAGCAAACCGGGAGTAGCTTTTGCAGATACGCAGTATTTT. It encodes CASSKPGVAFADTQYF.

V and J are TRBV28 and TRBJ1-5; 7 positions match TRBD1. The CDR3 length is 15 residues. With 4 bases clipped from V and 1 base from J, the junction kept 4 bases outside the gene matches. The V gene's germline CDR1 is MDHEN and CDR2 SYDVKM. CDR3 loop: CASSSTGKSNQPQHF. For the CDR3, the DNA is TGTGCCAGCAGTTCGACAGGGAAGAGCAATCAGCCCCAGCATTTT. The full variable domain, in which reference TRBV28 and TRBJ1-5 provide the parts outside the CDR3, is DVKVTQSSRYLVKRTGEKVFLECVQDMDHENMFWYRQDPGLGLRLIYFSYDVKMKEKGDIPEGYSVSREKKERFSLILESASTNQTSMYLCASSSTGKSNQPQHFGDGTRLSIL.

V gene TRBV5-1 combines with J gene TRBJ1-5; 7 bases are a match to TRBD1. The CDR3 is 16 amino acids. The trim removed 4 bases at V and 3 bases at J, leaving 10 bases unmatched. Germline V gene data show CDR1 as SGHRS and CDR2 as YFSETQ. This CDR3 reads CASSVNWTGLNQPQHF. The CDR3 region has the DNA TGCGCCAGCAGCGTTAATTGGACAGGCCTCAATCAGCCCCAGCATTTT.

This sequence joins TRBV24-1 and TRBJ2-2, with D possibly matching TRBD2 (6 bases). V was trimmed by 2 bases and J by 6 bases, leaving 18 bases between them. Per the germline V gene, CDR1 is KGHDR and CDR2 is SFDVKD. This CDR3 is 17 amino acids long. CDR3 DNA sequence: TGTGCCACCAGTGATTCCCCGGCTTTGTCGGGGGCCGGGGAGCTGTTTTTT. Its protein product is CATSDSPALSGAGELFF.

This clonotype was detected only once. This chain uses TRBV19 with TRBJ1-4, with TRBD1 matching over 7 bases. This CDR3 contains 12 residues. In germline, CDR1 is LNHDA, CDR2 SQIVND (reference sequence). With V trimmed by 6 bases and J by 10 bases, 5 bases remained unmatched. The CDR3 coding sequence is TGTGCCAGTAGCCTTGCAGGGGGAAAACTGTTTTTT. Its protein product is CASSLAGGKLFF.

The chain employs TRBV29-1 and TRBJ2-3; D possibly corresponds to TRBD2 (6 bases). This CDR3 comprises 12 residues. CDR1 and CDR2 (germline): SQVTM, ANQGSEA. Trimming left V 4 bases short and J 6 bases short, with 11 bases between. In DNA form, the CDR3 reads TGCAGCGTTGGGAGCGGAGGGGATACGCAGTATTTT. Translating gives CSVGSGGDTQYF.

The chain is built from TRBV27 and TRBJ1-2; perhaps TRBD1 as D (6 bases). The CDR3 sequence is 15 residues long. In germline, CDR1 is MNHEY, CDR2 SMNVEV (reference sequence). Trimming shortened V by 0 bases and J by 1 base, and 9 bases separated the two germline ends. The CDR3 DNA sequence: TGTGCCAGCAGTTTATCAGGGGGGGTTAACTATGGCTACACCTTC. Translated, it gives CASSLSGGVNYGYTF.

This clonotype has a handful of counts. The rearrangement joins TRBV6-5 to TRBJ1-4; TRBD1 matches at 7 bases. The germline gives CDR1 MNHEY, CDR2 SVGAGI. V lost 5 bases to trimming and J lost 3 bases; unmatched junction nucleotides: 6. The CDR3 runs to 15 residues. DNA of the CDR3: TGTGCCAGCAGTGAGGGGACAGCCTCTAATGAAAAACTGTTTTTT. Translation: CASSEGTASNEKLFF.

This clonotype has a count of ten or more. The chain uses TRBV7-2 and TRBJ2-2, with a weak D call TRBD2 (5 bases). Germline-derived CDR1 and CDR2 are SGHTA and FQGNSA. The CDR3 consists of 16 residues. V lost 1 base and J 6 bases, leaving 15 bases between the germline ends. CDR3 nucleotide sequence: TGTGCCAGCAGCTTAGTGGGCCAGGTCGGGGCCGGGGAGCTGTTTTTT. Amino acid sequence: CASSLVGQVGAGELFF.

Many counts were recorded for this clonotype. This chain joins TRBV20-1 and TRBJ1-5; D may be TRBD1 (5 bases). Germline CDR1 DFQATT, CDR2 SNEGSKA (reference sequence). There are 14 residues in the CDR3. Deletions cut 6 bases from V and 3 bases from J, with 15 bases between. CDR3 protein: CSATGRGSNQPQHF. DNA of the CDR3: TGCAGTGCCACGGGACGGGGATCCAATCAGCCCCAGCATTTT.

This clonotype came up a few times. The rearrangement uses TRBV30 and TRBJ2-3, with 8 bases that match TRBD1. Losses at the gene ends were 3 bases for V and 6 bases for J; bases not matched to a gene: 11. Per germline, CDR1 GTSNPN and CDR2 SVGIG (reference sequence). The length of the CDR3 is 15 residues. For the CDR3, the DNA is TGTGCCTGGAGGAGCACAGGGGGGAGCTGGGATACGCAGTATTTT. Translating gives CAWRSTGGSWDTQYF. Full variable domain (outside the CDR3, taken from reference TRBV30 and TRBJ2-3): SQTIHQWPATLVQPVGSPLSLECTVEGTSNPNLYWYRQAAGRGLQLLFYSVGIGQISSEVPQNLSASRPQDRQFILSSKKLLLSDSGFYLCAWRSTGGSWDTQYFGPGTRLTVL.